This T cell receptor beta chain emerged from a study of identical twins. Unique molecular identifiers were present on the cDNA, which also gained a universal primer site by template switching. In TCRdb, the 5' RACE reads were re-called with MiXCR into one record per CDR3 protein. The data hold about 790,000 distinct CDR3 sequences, with roughly 20% observed a single time. CDR3 size: 15 residues. Germline values: CDR1 SGHRS, CDR2 YFSETQ. V lost 6 bases and J lost 9; bases outside the gene matches: 12. Findings and caveats of the study: Diverse VJ usage suggested most zero-insertion clonotypes were not invariant T cells.

This clonotype turned up a few times. Its antigen is unknown. These data were also reused for a study on T cells expressing NK-cell markers. That source reports: It was sorted CD3+CD56+NKG2C+, CD3+CD56+NKG2C- and CD3+CD56-NKG2C+ T cells that supplied the TCR beta repertoires. Several experiments confined sorting to alpha-beta TCR T cells with an anti-gamma-delta TCR antibody.

The sample consisted of PBMCs. This receptor was obtained from a woman aged 18-29 years in good health. The rearrangement links TRBV5-1 to TRBJ2-1, with 10 bases matching TRBD2. In DNA, the CDR3 is TGCGCCAGCACCGACGCTAGCGGGGGTAAGACTGAGCAGTTCTTC. Encoded protein: CASTDASGGKTEQFF.